This entry lists 30 T cell receptor beta chains sequenced from one sample in a study of shared clonotypes between healthy human individuals. TCRdb's copy holds only in-frame clones and misses some; the assay was immunoSEQ multiplex PCR. The table lists 2 million to 3 million clones, 93% of them singletons. Input material: naive CD4+ T cells from PBMCs. As to subset: CD45RA+ positively selected. These receptors originate from a man aged 18 to 29 in good health. Some clones in this sample may be carry-over from other donors' samples.

This clone was seen a single time. The genes are TRBV29-1 and TRBJ1-4, with 9 nucleotides matching TRBD1. Germline V gives CDR1 SQVTM, CDR2 ANQGSEA. The V segment lost 4 bases and the J segment 6 bases; nucleotides outside the gene matches: 9. The CDR3 totals 15 residues. The CDR3 DNA is TGCAGCGTTGCCCGTTCGGGACAGGGTGATGAAAAACTGTTTTTT. Protein: CSVARSGQGDEKLFF. Based on the CDR3 plus reference TRBV29-1 and TRBJ1-4, the full variable domain is SAVISQKPSRDICQRGTSLTIQCQVDSQVTMMFWYRQQPGQSLTLIATANQGSEATYESGFVIDKFPISRPNLTFSTLTVSNMSPEDSSIYLCSVARSGQGDEKLFFGSGTQLSVL.

The chain combines TRBV7-9 with TRBJ2-3, with D perhaps TRBD1 or TRBD2 (5 bases each). V gave up 5 bases and J gave up 8 bases, with 29 bases separating them. Germline CDR1 SEHNR, CDR2 FQNEAQ (reference sequence). The CDR3 sequence is 18 residues long. This CDR3 is CASSLMDPGLGASGTQYF. CDR3 DNA sequence: TGTGCCAGCAGCCTCATGGACCCGGGGCTTGGAGCTTCGGGTACGCAGTATTTT.

Points on this clone: The sample holds other DNA sequences that translate to the same CDR3. The V and J genes are TRBV5-1 and TRBJ2-7; D gene uncertain. V lost 0 bases and J 6 bases, leaving 10 bases between the germline ends. This CDR3 comprises 13 residues. Germline CDR1 is SGHRS and CDR2 is YFSETQ. The CDR3 DNA reads as TGCGCCAGCAGCTTGGATGGTAAAGGCGAGCAGTACTTC. Protein product: CASSLDGKGEQYF.

This clone was observed a handful of times. The V gene is TRBV28, the J gene TRBJ2-5; D not certain. Germline V gives CDR1 MDHEN, CDR2 SYDVKM. This CDR3 is built from 10 residues. Trimming took 5 bases from V and 5 from J, leaving 3 bases between them. CDR3 nucleotides: TGTGCCAGCAGTAGCGAGACCCAGTACTTC. Its protein is CASSSETQYF.

This clone has only one observation. DNA of the CDR3: TGTGCCAGCATCACCGAGGAGGGCCATAGCTCCTACGAGCAGTACTTC. This codes for CASITEEGHSSYEQYF. The chain has TRBV27 and TRBJ2-7; a possible D gene is TRBD2 (6 bases). The CDR3 spans 16 residues. Germline V gene lookup returns CDR1 MNHEY and CDR2 SMNVEV (reference sequence). The V end lost 7 bases, the J end lost 0 bases, and 19 bases lay between the germline ends.

This clone was seen more than once but under ten times. Other DNA sequences in this sample translate to the same CDR3. The chain is built from TRBV27 and TRBJ1-1; no clear D. V gave up 0 bases and J gave up 0 bases, with 5 bases separating them. The germline gives CDR1 MNHEY, CDR2 SMNVEV (reference sequence). CDR3 length: 14 residues. DNA of the CDR3: TGTGCCAGCAGTTTATCGTTGGTGAACACTGAAGCTTTCTTT. Residues: CASSLSLVNTEAFF.

This clone appeared once. The chain uses TRBV7-2 and TRBJ1-4, with TRBD1 matching 8 bases. The trim removed 5 bases at V and 8 bases at J, leaving 7 bases unmatched. Germline values: CDR1 SGHTA, CDR2 FQGNSA. CDR3 length: 14 amino acids. CDR3 coding DNA: TGTGCCAGCAGCACAGGGGGTGGGAAGGAAAAACTGTTTTTT. Encoded protein: CASSTGGGKEKLFF.

The V and J genes are TRBV28 and TRBJ2-1, with 9 bases fitting TRBD2. Germline CDR1 reads MDHEN; CDR2 reads SYDVKM. V shed 4 bases, J shed 4 bases, and the junction held 8 bases outside the gene matches. The CDR3 is made up of 16 amino acids. The CDR3 region is CASSSRLAETYNEQFF. In DNA, the CDR3 is TGTGCCAGCAGTTCAAGACTAGCGGAGACTTACAATGAGCAGTTCTTC.

This sequence joins TRBV21-1 and TRBJ2-6; no check of the table's D call, TRBD1, against the DNA was made. TRBV21-1 is termed a pseudogene. The CDR3 is made up of 19 amino acids. The CDR3 spells CASSKAPDRGLPGANVLTF. The CDR3 nucleotides read TGTGCCAGCAGCAAAGCGCCGGACAGGGGACTTCCAGGGGCCAACGTCCTGACTTTC.

This clone was recorded only once. The V call is TRBV19, the J call TRBJ2-1; no firm D call. The CDR3 length is 15 residues. Germline-derived CDR1 and CDR2 are LNHDA and SQIVND (reference sequence). V lost 3 bases, J lost 0 bases, and 9 bases lay in between. The CDR3 DNA reads TGTGCCAGTAGTATCCGGCACTACTCCTACAATGAGCAGTTCTTC. It is translated as CASSIRHYSYNEQFF. Together with reference TRBV19 and TRBJ2-1, the CDR3 gives the full variable domain: DGGITQSPKYLFRKEGQNVTLSCEQNLNHDAMYWYRQDPGQGLRLIYYSQIVNDFQKGDIAEGYSVSREKKESFPLTVTSAQKNPTAFYLCASSIRHYSYNEQFFGPGTRLTVL.

To note about this clone: Other DNA sequences in this specimen translate into the identical CDR3. The chain links TRBV7-6 to TRBJ2-2, with D possibly being TRBD1 or TRBD2 (5 bases each). Per the germline V gene, CDR1 is SGHVS and CDR2 is FNYEAQ. Trimming pared 1 base from V and 5 bases from J, leaving 5 bases between. The CDR3 runs to 13 residues. CDR3 sequence reads: CASSLGGTGELFF. The CDR3 coding sequence is TGTGCCAGCAGCTTAGGGGGGACCGGGGAGCTGTTTTTT.

This chain connects TRBV30 to TRBJ2-3; D gene unclear. The length of the CDR3 is 12 residues. Germline lookup yields CDR1 GTSNPN and CDR2 SVGIG (reference sequence). Trimming left V 2 bases short and J 3 bases short, with 6 bases between. The CDR3 DNA is TGTGCCTGGAGTAACCCTACAGATACGCAGTATTTT. It specifies CAWSNPTDTQYF.

The chain links TRBV9 to TRBJ2-1; 13 positions match TRBD2. The CDR3 loop spans 16 amino acids. Germline trimming cut 0 bases from V and 9 bases from J; bases unmatched to any gene: 6. Germline lookup yields CDR1 SGDLS and CDR2 YYNGEE. The CDR3 protein is CASSVGGLAGVSEQFF. The CDR3 bases are TGTGCCAGCAGCGTAGGAGGACTAGCGGGAGTAAGTGAGCAGTTCTTC.

The sample holds one count of this clone. The gene calls are TRBV28 and TRBJ1-1; TRBD1 might be the D (5 bases). There are 14 residues in the CDR3. V lost 3 bases and J lost 4, with 12 bases in between. Per germline, CDR1 MDHEN and CDR2 SYDVKM. The CDR3, as DNA: TGTGCCAGCAGTTTTTGGGGGATCGGCACTGAAGCTTTCTTT. Protein sequence: CASSFWGIGTEAFF.

The chain recombines TRBV11-3 with TRBJ2-7; possible D gene TRBD1, 6 bases. The CDR3 totals 14 residues. Germline CDR1 SGHNT, CDR2 YENEEA. The V gene lost 4 bases and the J gene lost 1 base, with 11 bases spanning the gap. The CDR3 here is CASSWNRESYEQYF. The CDR3 coding sequence is TGTGCCAGCAGCTGGAACAGGGAGTCCTACGAGCAGTACTTC.

V gene TRBV2 combines with J gene TRBJ1-6; D unresolved. CDR3 length equals 15 residues. The V gene lost 4 bases and the J gene lost 7 bases, with 14 bases spanning the gap. From germline, CDR1 is SNHLY and CDR2 FYNNEI. CDR3 bases: TGTGCCAGCAGTGCCCTCGAGCCGGCCAATTCACCCCTCCACTTT. It is translated as CASSALEPANSPLHF.

The chain links TRBV30 to TRBJ1-5; D is perhaps TRBD1 (5 bases). The CDR3 contains 13 residues. The germline V gene encodes CDR1 GTSNPN and CDR2 SVGIG (reference sequence). V lost 2 bases, J lost 6 bases, and 11 bases lay in between. The CDR3 region has the DNA TGTGCCTGGAGTTGGGGCACGGGTCAGCCCCAGCATTTT. Protein product: CAWSWGTGQPQHF.

The chain recombines TRBV6-5 with TRBJ1-1; maybe TRBD1 (6 bases). This CDR3 is built from 12 residues. CDR1 is MNHEY and CDR2 is SVGAGI in the germline V gene. V was pared by 2 bases and J by 10 bases, with 11 bases between. In DNA form, the CDR3 reads TGTGCCAGCAGTTACCCCACAGGGCCAGCTTTCTTT. Translation gives CASSYPTGPAFF.

This rearrangement joins TRBV15 to TRBJ2-6; D is perhaps TRBD1 (6 bases). V gave up 3 bases and J gave up 0 bases, with 12 bases separating them. The CDR3 covers 17 residues. Per germline, CDR1 LNHNV and CDR2 YYDKDF (reference sequence). In nucleotides, the CDR3 is TGTGCCACCAGCAGGGACAGAGTCTTCTCTGGGGCCAACGTCCTGACTTTC. It translates to CATSRDRVFSGANVLTF.

The chain carries TRBV28 and TRBJ2-3, with TRBD2 identical over 9 bases. From germline, CDR1 is MDHEN and CDR2 SYDVKM. J gave up 5 bases and V 8 bases, and 5 bases lay outside the gene matches. The CDR3 totals 13 residues. Here the CDR3 reads CASVVLAGDTQYF. The CDR3 DNA sequence: TGTGCCAGCGTCGTACTAGCGGGAGATACGCAGTATTTT.

V is TRBV11-1 and J is TRBJ2-1; 16 nucleotides line up with TRBD2. The CDR3 runs 16 residues. The ends lost 1 base at V and 10 bases at J; junction bases unmatched: 4. Germline V gives CDR1 SGHAT, CDR2 FQDESV (reference sequence). The CDR3 bases are TGTGCCAGCAGCTTAGAGGGGACTAGCGGGAGGGCCGAGCAGTTCTTC. Amino acids: CASSLEGTSGRAEQFF.

A few counts support this clone. V and J are TRBV28 and TRBJ1-1, with 8 bases identical to TRBD1. CDR1 and CDR2 (germline): MDHEN, SYDVKM. J was trimmed by 4 bases and V by 5 bases; bases with no gene match: 9. This CDR3 contains 15 residues. CDR3 sequence (DNA): TGTGCCAGCAGTCCGAGAGACAGGGGAACCACTGAAGCTTTCTTT. Translating gives CASSPRDRGTTEAFF.

Remarks on this clone: Other DNA variants within this sample encode the same CDR3. The chain links TRBV5-4 to TRBJ2-7, with D tentatively TRBD1 (5 bases). This CDR3 is 13 amino acids long. Trimming removed 0 bases from V and 3 bases from J, with 7 bases in between. Germline V CDR1 and CDR2: SGHNT, YYREEE (reference sequence). CDR3 in DNA: TGTGCCAGCAGCTTGGGACAGAACTACGAGCAGTACTTC. This gives the protein CASSLGQNYEQYF.

Regarding this clone: The same CDR3 is also encoded by other DNA sequences in this sample. This sequence joins TRBV7-2 and TRBJ2-3; D is uncertain. The ends were cut back, 5 bases at V and 2 bases at J, with 5 bases in the middle. The CDR3 has 12 amino acids. Germline V CDR1 and CDR2: SGHTA, FQGNSA. The CDR3 sequence is CASSLSTDTQYF. DNA of the CDR3: TGTGCCAGCAGCCTCTCCACAGATACGCAGTATTTT.

V and J are TRBV11-2 and TRBJ2-2, with TRBD1 matching 8 bases. V trimming: 6 bases; J trimming: 4 bases; junction bases outside the gene matches: 7. CDR1 is SGHAT and CDR2 is FQNNGV in the germline V gene. This CDR3 has 15 residues. The CDR3 bases are TGTGCCAGCAGTCCTAACAGGGGGAGCACCGGGGAGCTGTTTTTT. Its protein product is CASSPNRGSTGELFF.

This chain joins TRBV14 and TRBJ2-3; possibly TRBD1 for D (6 bases). The germline V gene encodes CDR1 SGHDN and CDR2 FVKESK. Trimming took 1 base from V and 0 from J, leaving 14 bases between them. The CDR3 extends over 17 amino acids. CDR3 DNA: TGTGCCAGCAGCCAAGGGACCGGGACACTAAGCACAGATACGCAGTATTTT. Amino acid sequence: CASSQGTGTLSTDTQYF.

This sequence joins TRBV11-2 and TRBJ2-3; D is perhaps TRBD1 (6 bases). V lost 5 bases and J lost 3, with 15 bases in between. Germline CDR1 reads SGHAT; CDR2 reads FQNNGV. The CDR3 length is 15 residues. In DNA, the CDR3 is TGTGCCAGCAGCGGGGGCTTATTAGTAACAGATACGCAGTATTTT. Residues: CASSGGLLVTDTQYF.

V usage is TRBV19 and J usage is TRBJ1-4, with D perhaps matching TRBD1 (6 bases). The germline V and J ends were trimmed by 3 bases and 7 bases, with 18 bases remaining between them. Germline CDR1 LNHDA, CDR2 SQIVND (reference sequence). This CDR3 is built from 16 residues. This chain's CDR3 is CASSIQGRLPSEKLFF. The CDR3 nucleotides read TGTGCCAGTAGTATCCAGGGGCGTCTTCCGAGTGAAAAACTGTTTTTT. Full variable domain (remainder filled in from reference TRBV19 and TRBJ1-4): DGGITQSPKYLFRKEGQNVTLSCEQNLNHDAMYWYRQDPGQGLRLIYYSQIVNDFQKGDIAEGYSVSREKKESFPLTVTSAQKNPTAFYLCASSIQGRLPSEKLFFGSGTQLSVL.

The genes are TRBV7-2 and TRBJ2-7, with 7 positions matching TRBD1. V dropped 5 bases and J dropped 0; count of bases not matched to a gene: 7. CDR1 and CDR2 (germline): SGHTA, FQGNSA. CDR3 length: 15 amino acids. Written as DNA, the CDR3 is TGTGCCAGCAGCCTGGGACAGAACCCCTCCTACGAGCAGTACTTC. Its translation: CASSLGQNPSYEQYF.

This clone was observed a few times. The chain employs TRBV5-1 and TRBJ2-2, with D tentatively TRBD1 (6 bases). Germline V gene lookup returns CDR1 SGHRS and CDR2 YFSETQ. Trimming shortened V by 4 bases and J by 0 bases, and 10 bases separated the two germline ends. This CDR3 is built from 15 residues. Here the CDR3 reads CASSDGTTNTGELFF. The CDR3 DNA follows: TGCGCCAGCAGCGACGGGACAACGAACACCGGGGAGCTGTTTTTT.